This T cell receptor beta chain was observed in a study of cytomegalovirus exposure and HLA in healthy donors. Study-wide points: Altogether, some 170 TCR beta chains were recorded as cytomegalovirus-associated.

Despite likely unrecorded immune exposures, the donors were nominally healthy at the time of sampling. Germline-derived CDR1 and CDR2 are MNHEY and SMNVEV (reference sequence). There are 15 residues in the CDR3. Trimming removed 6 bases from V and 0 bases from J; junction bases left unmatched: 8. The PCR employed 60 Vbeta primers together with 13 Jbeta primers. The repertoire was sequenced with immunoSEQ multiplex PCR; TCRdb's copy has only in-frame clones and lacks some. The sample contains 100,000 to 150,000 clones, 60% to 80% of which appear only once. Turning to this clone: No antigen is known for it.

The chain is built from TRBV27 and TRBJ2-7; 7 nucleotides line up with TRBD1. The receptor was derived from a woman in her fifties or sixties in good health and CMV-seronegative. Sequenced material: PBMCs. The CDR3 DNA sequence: TGTGCCAGCAGCCGGGGACAGTATAACTCCTACGAGCAGTACTTC. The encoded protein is CASSRGQYNSYEQYF.